This T cell receptor (beta chain) comes out of a study of human T cells and chemical hapten exposure. Study-wide points: Positive correlation was observed between PT1 expanded TCR counts and patch test score.

Each CDR3 protein is one row after TCRdb ran MiXCR on the RACE reads. The repertoire holds around 34,000 distinct CDR3 sequences, with approximately 6.3% as singletons. The table lists this clonotype with a few counts. Its matching antigen is unknown. Time point specified: patch test 1, 2 weeks after DPC sensitization. Treatment denoted: therapeutic diphenylcyclopropenone sensitization with weekly scalp DPC. Total RNA was extracted from unfractionated whole blood. Germline V lookup: CDR1 LGHNA, CDR2 YSLEER. CDR3 length equals 15 residues. Between the trimmed V and J ends, which lost 1 base and 4 bases, there was a span of 13 bases.

The TCR was taken from a woman in her twenties or thirties with alopecia areata. Some clones in this sample may be carry-over from other donors' samples. The gene calls are TRBV4-3 and TRBJ1-2; no firm D call. Sequencing was performed on whole blood, taken in connection with sensitization to the hapten diphenylcyclopropenone (DPC). CDR3 amino acids: CASSQVHSPFYGYTF. The CDR3 DNA sequence: TGCGCCAGCAGCCAAGTTCACAGTCCGTTCTATGGCTACACCTTC.